This passage covers 22 T cell receptor beta chains from one sample sequenced in a study of human T cells and chemical hapten exposure. Time point given: patch test 1, 2 weeks after DPC sensitization. Noted treatment: therapeutic diphenylcyclopropenone sensitization with weekly scalp DPC. TCRdb analysed the RACE reads with MiXCR anew, one entry per CDR3 protein. The sample shows 300,000 to 450,000 distinct CDR3 sequences, 4.8% of them seen only once. The specimen comprised whole blood, sampled in connection with sensitization to the hapten diphenylcyclopropenone (DPC). Source of these receptors: a woman between 45 and 65 years old with alopecia areata. Some clones in this sample may be carry-over from other donors' samples.

The sample holds many counts of this clonotype. The chain is built from TRBV6-5 and TRBJ2-7; maybe TRBD1 (5 bases). The CDR3 spans 11 residues. In germline, CDR1 is MNHEY, CDR2 SVGAGI. V lost 5 bases and J lost 7, with 9 bases in between. Written as DNA, the CDR3 is TGTGCCAGCAGTGCTTCAGGGGAGCAGTACTTC. As protein: CASSASGEQYF.

The rearrangement uses TRBV5-6 and TRBJ1-2; no definite D call. Per the germline V gene, CDR1 is SGHDT and CDR2 is YYEEEE. The CDR3 totals 15 residues. V was cut by 4 bases and J by 5 bases, with 18 bases left in between. The CDR3 nucleotides are TGTGCCAGCAGCCCCCAAGGGCAGATGATATATGGCTACACCTTC. It specifies CASSPQGQMIYGYTF.

V usage is TRBV6-1 and J usage is TRBJ1-1; no definite D call. V lost 3 bases, J lost 0 bases, and 11 bases lay in between. Per the germline V gene, CDR1 is MNHNS and CDR2 is SASEGT. This CDR3 contains 15 residues. DNA of the CDR3: TGTGCCAGCAGTGAGTACTACCGCATGAACACTGAAGCTTTCTTT. Amino acid sequence: CASSEYYRMNTEAFF.

The V call is TRBV6-5, the J call TRBJ2-5; D possibly corresponds to TRBD2 (6 bases). The CDR3 loop spans 15 amino acids. V was clipped by 6 bases and J by 5 bases, with 19 bases between them. Germline V gene data show CDR1 as MNHEY and CDR2 as SVGAGI. The chain's CDR3 is CASRFSGVGGETQYF. For the CDR3, the DNA is TGTGCCAGCAGATTTTCGGGGGTAGGAGGCGAGACCCAGTACTTC.

In this sample, this clonotype turned up many times. The chain combines TRBV6-2 or TRBV6-3 with TRBJ2-1; 7 nucleotides agree with TRBD2. This CDR3 region has 16 residues. V was pared by 5 bases and J by 7 bases, with 14 bases of the junction left unmatched. Germline V lookup: CDR1 MNHEY, CDR2 SVGEGT. CDR3 loop: CASSPWLAETTNEQFF. The DNA of the CDR3 is TGTGCCAGCAGTCCCTGGCTAGCGGAGACAACAAATGAGCAGTTCTTC.

This clonotype has a count of ten or more. V and J are TRBV13 and TRBJ1-6, with TRBD1 matching over 8 bases. The germline CDR1 and CDR2 sequences are PRHDT and FYEKMQ (reference sequence). V lost 6 bases and J lost 7; bases outside the gene matches: 8. The CDR3 covers 15 residues. This CDR3 is CASSRQGAGNSPLHF. The CDR3 DNA reads TGTGCCAGCAGTCGCCAGGGGGCGGGAAATTCACCCCTCCACTTT.

The chain joins TRBV3-1 to TRBJ2-2; 13 bases map to TRBD2. This CDR3 has 18 residues. V dropped 2 bases and J dropped 5; count of bases not matched to a gene: 8. The V gene's germline CDR1 is LGHDT and CDR2 YNNKEL (reference sequence). This CDR3 is CASSQTTSGRTQTGELFF. The CDR3 DNA is TGTGCCAGCAGCCAAACGACTAGCGGGAGGACCCAAACCGGGGAGCTGTTTTTT.

Only a few counts were recorded for this clonotype. The rearrangement uses TRBV5-1 and TRBJ1-4; perhaps TRBD1 as D (6 bases). CDR3 length equals 14 residues. Germline values: CDR1 SGHRS, CDR2 YFSETQ. Trimming took off 0 bases at V and 7 bases at J, with 10 bases between the two ends. The DNA for the CDR3 is TGCGCCAGCAGCTTGGAGGGGGTCCCTGAAAAACTGTTTTTT. This sequence encodes CASSLEGVPEKLFF.

This clonotype was found a few times. The chain uses TRBV7-9 and TRBJ2-5, with D perhaps being TRBD1 or TRBD2 (6 bases each). The CDR3 loop spans 14 amino acids. CDR1 and CDR2 from the germline V gene are SEHNR and FQNEAQ (reference sequence). Trimming removed 3 bases at V and 4 bases at J, with 12 bases between. The CDR3, as DNA: TGTGCCAGCAGCTTCGCCAGGGGAGGAGAGACCCAGTACTTC. Amino acid sequence: CASSFARGGETQYF.

The genes are TRBV7-2 and TRBJ2-7; D is possibly TRBD1 or TRBD2 (5 bases each). In germline, CDR1 is SGHTA, CDR2 FQGNSA. V gave up 5 bases and J gave up 4 bases, with 18 bases separating them. This CDR3 comprises 15 residues. CDR3 in amino acids: CASSARRGQGYEQYF. DNA for the CDR3: TGTGCCAGCAGCGCGAGACGGGGCCAGGGTTACGAGCAGTACTTC.

This chain links TRBV27 with TRBJ1-1, with a tentative D call TRBD1 (5 bases). This CDR3 has 13 residues. The V gene's germline CDR1 is MNHEY and CDR2 SMNVEV (reference sequence). Trimming took off 3 bases at V and 5 bases at J, with 10 bases between the two ends. This chain's CDR3 is CASSLGRRTEAFF. Here the CDR3 DNA reads TGTGCCAGCAGTTTGGGACGGAGGACTGAAGCTTTCTTT.

This clonotype was counted many times. This chain uses TRBV7-2 with TRBJ2-3, with D unresolved. The CDR3 covers 14 residues. Germline lookup yields CDR1 SGHTA and CDR2 FQGNSA. V lost 5 bases and J lost 1, with 10 bases in between. This chain's CDR3 is CASSPSTRTDTQYF. Written as DNA, the CDR3 is TGTGCCAGCAGCCCCTCGACCCGCACAGATACGCAGTATTTT.

This clonotype was counted many times. This chain uses TRBV12-3 or TRBV12-4 with TRBJ1-1, with 8 nucleotides matching TRBD1. The ends lost 6 bases at V and 5 bases at J; junction bases unmatched: 8. The CDR3 length is 14 residues. The CDR3 DNA follows: TGTGCCAGCAGCCAACAGGGGGGAGTAACTGAAGCTTTCTTT. Protein sequence: CASSQQGGVTEAFF.

This clonotype was seen repeatedly, ten times or more. J is TRBJ2-2 and V is TRBV9; no firm D call. The CDR3 length is 16 residues. V gave up 4 bases and J gave up 8 bases, with 21 bases separating them. Germline CDR1 and CDR2: SGDLS and YYNGEE. The CDR3, as DNA: TGTGCCAGCAGCTACCGGGCACAAGCCGTTGGGGGGGAGCTGTTTTTT. It yields the protein CASSYRAQAVGGELFF.

This clonotype was seen a few times. This rearrangement joins TRBV27 to TRBJ2-2, with D possibly matching TRBD1 (6 bases). The CDR3 is made up of 14 amino acids. CDR1 is MNHEY and CDR2 is SMNVEV in the germline V gene (reference sequence). Trimming took off 5 bases at V and 2 bases at J, with 9 bases between the two ends. CDR3 coding DNA: TGTGCCAGCAGTATACAGGGAAACACCGGGGAGCTGTTTTTT. Protein sequence: CASSIQGNTGELFF.

Ten or more counts support this clonotype. V usage is TRBV28 and J usage is TRBJ1-3; tentative D call: TRBD1 (5 bases). The CDR3 runs 15 residues. CDR1 is MDHEN and CDR2 is SYDVKM in the germline V gene. The V gene lost 8 bases and the J gene lost 0 bases, with 14 bases spanning the gap. CDR3 region: CASGEGISSGNTIYF. The CDR3 bases are TGTGCCAGCGGCGAGGGGATTAGCTCTGGAAACACCATATATTTT.

The chain combines TRBV11-2 with TRBJ2-5; weak D call: TRBD1 (5 bases). This CDR3 spans 14 amino acids. Germline CDR1 reads SGHAT; CDR2 reads FQNNGV. V dropped 3 bases and J dropped 5 bases, with 13 bases sitting between them. The CDR3 reads CASSLSTGPETQYF. CDR3 in DNA: TGTGCCAGCAGCTTGTCTACAGGCCCGGAGACCCAGTACTTC.

The V call is TRBV7-2, the J call TRBJ1-5; possible D gene TRBD1, 6 bases. CDR1 and CDR2 from the germline V gene are SGHTA and FQGNSA. The CDR3 contains 13 residues. V lost 5 bases and J 6 bases, leaving 11 bases between the germline ends. CDR3 DNA: TGTGCCAGCAGCCACAGGGACGGTCAGCCCCAGCATTTT. Translated: CASSHRDGQPQHF.

The chain uses TRBV30 and TRBJ2-2, with 9 bases fitting TRBD1. The germline gives CDR1 GTSNPN, CDR2 SVGIG (reference sequence). There are 14 residues in the CDR3. Trimming removed 1 base from V and 5 bases from J; junction bases left unmatched: 2. The CDR3 here is CAWSATGGTGELFF. The CDR3 nucleotides read TGTGCCTGGAGTGCGACAGGGGGGACCGGGGAGCTGTTTTTT. The full variable domain, its missing parts supplied by reference TRBV30 and TRBJ2-2, is SQTIHQWPATLVQPVGSPLSLECTVEGTSNPNLYWYRQAAGRGLQLLFYSVGIGQISSEVPQNLSASRPQDRQFILSSKKLLLSDSGFYLCAWSATGGTGELFFGEGSRLTVL.

This clonotype came up many times. The chain employs TRBV5-1 and TRBJ2-3; D ambiguous. The V gene lost 4 bases and the J gene lost 1 base, with 10 bases spanning the gap. The CDR3 runs to 14 residues. In germline, CDR1 is SGHRS, CDR2 YFSETQ. CDR3 bases: TGCGCCAGCAGCATGGACGTAGGCACAGATACGCAGTATTTT. It codes for CASSMDVGTDTQYF.

The table lists this clonotype with a few counts. The rearrangement joins TRBV3-1 to TRBJ2-7; D unresolved. From germline, CDR1 is LGHDT and CDR2 YNNKEL (reference sequence). Trimming took off 3 bases at V and 3 bases at J, with 6 bases between the two ends. The CDR3 is 12 amino acids. CDR3 coding DNA: TGTGCCAGCAGCCAGGAGTACTACGAGCAGTACTTC. Residues: CASSQEYYEQYF.

There are many counts of this clonotype. This chain links TRBV7-2 with TRBJ2-3; 16 positions match TRBD2. CDR3 length: 19 residues. Germline-derived CDR1 and CDR2 are SGHTA and FQGNSA. V shed 5 bases, J shed 5 bases, and the junction held 13 bases outside the gene matches. The CDR3 is CASSPPGLAGGPGKDTQYF. The CDR3 DNA sequence: TGTGCCAGCAGCCCACCGGGACTAGCGGGAGGGCCGGGGAAAGATACGCAGTATTTT.